This TCR beta chain came from a study of T cells in localized non-small cell lung cancer. Method: immunoSEQ multiplex PCR; TCRdb's copy keeps in-frame clones and lacks some. The sample holds over 25,000 clones, about 91% seen once. Study-level findings and limits: Among the top 100 tumor clones, a median roughly 57 appeared in adjacent lung. Since sequencing was restricted to only one region of the tumor, intratumor heterogeneity remains a possibility.

This clone came up once. Its antigen is currently unknown. Germline CDR1 and CDR2: SGHTA and FQGNSA. The length of the CDR3 is 15 residues. Trimming took 0 bases from V and 1 from J, leaving 9 bases between them. Here the sequenced sample was peripheral blood, taken before any cancer treatment. The clonotype was recovered from a male donor older than 55 with stage I lung adenocarcinoma. The rearrangement joins TRBV7-2 to TRBJ1-1, with unresolved D. This CDR3 reads CASSLAHISNTEAFF. The CDR3 nucleotides read TGTGCCAGCAGCTTAGCCCACATCTCGAACACTGAAGCTTTCTTT.